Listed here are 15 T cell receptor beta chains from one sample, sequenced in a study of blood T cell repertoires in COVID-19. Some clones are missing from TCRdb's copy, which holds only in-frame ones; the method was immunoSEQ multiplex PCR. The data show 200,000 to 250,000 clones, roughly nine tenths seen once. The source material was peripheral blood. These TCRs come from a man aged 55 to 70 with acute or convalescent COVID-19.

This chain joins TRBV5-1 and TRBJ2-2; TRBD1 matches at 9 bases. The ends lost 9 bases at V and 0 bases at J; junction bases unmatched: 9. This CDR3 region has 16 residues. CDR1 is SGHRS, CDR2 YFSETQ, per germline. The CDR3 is CATFMGTGSNTGELFF. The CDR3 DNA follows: TGCGCCACCTTCATGGGGACAGGGTCGAACACCGGGGAGCTGTTTTTT.

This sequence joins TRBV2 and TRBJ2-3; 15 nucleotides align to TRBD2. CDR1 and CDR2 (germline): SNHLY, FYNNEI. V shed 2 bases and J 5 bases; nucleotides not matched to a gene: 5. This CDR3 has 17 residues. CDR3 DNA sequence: TGTGCCAGCAGTGAATTAGAGGGACTAGCGGGAGGAGATACGCAGTATTTT. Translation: CASSELEGLAGGDTQYF.

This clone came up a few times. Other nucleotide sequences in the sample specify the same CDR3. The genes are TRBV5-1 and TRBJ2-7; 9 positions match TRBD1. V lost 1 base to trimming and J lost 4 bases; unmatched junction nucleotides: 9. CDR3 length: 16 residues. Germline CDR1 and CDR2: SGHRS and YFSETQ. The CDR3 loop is CASSLSPGQGEYEQYF. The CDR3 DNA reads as TGCGCCAGCAGCTTGTCACCGGGACAGGGAGAGTACGAGCAGTACTTC. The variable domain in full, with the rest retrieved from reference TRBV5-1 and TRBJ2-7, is KAGVTQTPRYLIKTRGQQVTLSCSPISGHRSVSWYQQTPGQGLQFLFEYFSETQRNKGNFPGRFSGRQFSNSRSEMNVSTLELGDSALYLCASSLSPGQGEYEQYFGPGTRLTVT.

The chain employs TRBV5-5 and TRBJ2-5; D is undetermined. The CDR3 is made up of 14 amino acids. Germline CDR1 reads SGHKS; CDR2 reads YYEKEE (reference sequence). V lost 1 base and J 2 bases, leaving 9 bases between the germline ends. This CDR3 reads CASSLISTQETQYF. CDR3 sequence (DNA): TGTGCCAGCAGCTTGATTTCCACACAAGAGACCCAGTACTTC.

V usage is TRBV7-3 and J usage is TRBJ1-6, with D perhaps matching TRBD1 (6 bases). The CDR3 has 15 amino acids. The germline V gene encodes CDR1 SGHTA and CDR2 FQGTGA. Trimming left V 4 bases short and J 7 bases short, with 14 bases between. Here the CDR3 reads CASSYLTGPNSPLHF. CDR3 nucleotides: TGTGCCAGCAGCTATCTTACAGGGCCCAATTCACCCCTCCACTTT.

The DNA of the CDR3 is TGTGCCATCAGTGTCGGGGGGGACACTGAAGCTTTCTTT. Translation gives CAISVGGDTEAFF. This rearrangement joins TRBV10-3 to TRBJ1-1; possibly TRBD1 for D (5 bases). V lost 4 bases, J lost 3 bases, and 9 bases lay in between. CDR1 is ENHRY and CDR2 is SYGVKD in the germline V gene. The CDR3 covers 13 residues.

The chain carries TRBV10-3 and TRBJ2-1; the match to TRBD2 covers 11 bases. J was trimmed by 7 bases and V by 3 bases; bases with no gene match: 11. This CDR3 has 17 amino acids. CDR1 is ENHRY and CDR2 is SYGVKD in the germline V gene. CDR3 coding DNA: TGTGCCATCAGTGACCCATCTACTAGCGGGAGAGGGAATGAGCAGTTCTTC. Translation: CAISDPSTSGRGNEQFF.

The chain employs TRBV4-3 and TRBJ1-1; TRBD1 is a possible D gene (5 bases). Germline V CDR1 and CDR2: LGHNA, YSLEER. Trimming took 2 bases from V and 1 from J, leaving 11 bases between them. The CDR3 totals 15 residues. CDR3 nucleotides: TGCGCCAGCAGCCAATACTTTCAGGGGAACACTGAAGCTTTCTTT. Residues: CASSQYFQGNTEAFF.

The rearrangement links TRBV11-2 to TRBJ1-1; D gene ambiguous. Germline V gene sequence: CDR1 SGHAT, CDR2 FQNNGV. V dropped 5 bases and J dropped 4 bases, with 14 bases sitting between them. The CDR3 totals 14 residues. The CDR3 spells CASSKPPVPTEAFF. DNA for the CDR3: TGTGCCAGCAGCAAACCCCCAGTTCCCACTGAAGCTTTCTTT.

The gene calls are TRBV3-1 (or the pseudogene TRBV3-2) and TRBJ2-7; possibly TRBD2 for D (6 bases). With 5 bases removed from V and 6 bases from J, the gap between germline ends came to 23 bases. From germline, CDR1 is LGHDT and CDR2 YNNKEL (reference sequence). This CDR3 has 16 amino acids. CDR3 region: CASSGLLLAARGEQYF. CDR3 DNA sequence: TGTGCCAGCAGCGGGCTATTGCTAGCTGCGCGGGGCGAGCAGTACTTC.

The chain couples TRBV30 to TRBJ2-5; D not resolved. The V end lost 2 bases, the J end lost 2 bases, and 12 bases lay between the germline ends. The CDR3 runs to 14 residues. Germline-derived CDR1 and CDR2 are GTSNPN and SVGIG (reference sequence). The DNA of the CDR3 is TGTGCCTGGAGTCCCTTGGTAGCTCAAGAGACCCAGTACTTC. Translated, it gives CAWSPLVAQETQYF. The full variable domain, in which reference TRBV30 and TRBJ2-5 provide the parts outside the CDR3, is SQTIHQWPATLVQPVGSPLSLECTVEGTSNPNLYWYRQAAGRGLQLLFYSVGIGQISSEVPQNLSASRPQDRQFILSSKKLLLSDSGFYLCAWSPLVAQETQYFGPGTRLLVL.

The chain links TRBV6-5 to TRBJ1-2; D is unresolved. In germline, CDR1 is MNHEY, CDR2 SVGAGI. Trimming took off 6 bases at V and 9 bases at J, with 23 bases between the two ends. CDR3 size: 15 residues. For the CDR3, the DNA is TGTGCCAGCAGATTGACTAAACCAGTCCGTGAAAGCTACACCTTC. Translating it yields CASRLTKPVRESYTF.

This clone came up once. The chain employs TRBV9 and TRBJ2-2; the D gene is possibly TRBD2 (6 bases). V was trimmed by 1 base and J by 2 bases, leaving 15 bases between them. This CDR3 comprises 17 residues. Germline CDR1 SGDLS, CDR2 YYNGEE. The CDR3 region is CASSVSLGGENTGELFF. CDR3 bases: TGTGCCAGCAGCGTATCTCTGGGGGGTGAAAACACCGGGGAGCTGTTTTTT.

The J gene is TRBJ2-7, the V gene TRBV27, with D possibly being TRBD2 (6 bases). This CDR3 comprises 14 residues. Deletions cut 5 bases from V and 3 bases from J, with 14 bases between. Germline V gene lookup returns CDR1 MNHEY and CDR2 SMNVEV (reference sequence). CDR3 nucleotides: TGTGCCAGCAGTCGTAGCGGAGCAGACTACGAGCAGTACTTC. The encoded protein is CASSRSGADYEQYF.

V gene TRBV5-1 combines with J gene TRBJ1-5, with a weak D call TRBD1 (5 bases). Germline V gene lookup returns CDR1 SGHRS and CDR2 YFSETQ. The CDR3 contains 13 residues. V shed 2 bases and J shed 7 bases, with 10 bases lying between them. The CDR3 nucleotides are TGCGCCAGCAGCTTAACAGGCGGCCAGCCCCAGCATTTT. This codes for CASSLTGGQPQHF.